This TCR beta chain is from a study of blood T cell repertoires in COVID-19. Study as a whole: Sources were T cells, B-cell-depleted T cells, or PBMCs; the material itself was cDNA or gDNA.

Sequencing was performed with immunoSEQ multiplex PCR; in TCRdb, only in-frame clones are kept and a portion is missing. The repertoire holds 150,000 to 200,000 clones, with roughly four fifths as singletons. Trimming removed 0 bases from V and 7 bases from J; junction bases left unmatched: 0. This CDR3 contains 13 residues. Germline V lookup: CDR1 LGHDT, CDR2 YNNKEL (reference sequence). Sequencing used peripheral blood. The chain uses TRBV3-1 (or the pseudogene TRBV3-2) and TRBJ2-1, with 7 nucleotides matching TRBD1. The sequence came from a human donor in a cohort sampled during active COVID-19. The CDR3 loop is CASSQDRGNEQFF. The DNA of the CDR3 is TGTGCCAGCAGCCAAGACAGGGGGAATGAGCAGTTCTTC.